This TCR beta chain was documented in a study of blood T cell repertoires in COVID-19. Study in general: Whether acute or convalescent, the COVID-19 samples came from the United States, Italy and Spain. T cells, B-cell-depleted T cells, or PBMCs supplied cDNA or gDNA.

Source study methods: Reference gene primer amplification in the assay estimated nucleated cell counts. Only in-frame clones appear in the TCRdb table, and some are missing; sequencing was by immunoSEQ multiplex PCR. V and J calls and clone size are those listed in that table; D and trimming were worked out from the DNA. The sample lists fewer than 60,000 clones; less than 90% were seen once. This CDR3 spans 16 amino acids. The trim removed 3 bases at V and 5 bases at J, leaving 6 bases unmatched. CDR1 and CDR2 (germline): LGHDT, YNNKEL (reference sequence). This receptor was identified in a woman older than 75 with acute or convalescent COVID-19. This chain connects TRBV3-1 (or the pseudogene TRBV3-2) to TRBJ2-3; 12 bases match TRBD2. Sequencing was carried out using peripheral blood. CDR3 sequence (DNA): TGTGCCAGCAGCCAGGCTAGCGGGGGGGCGGGAGATACGCAGTATTTT. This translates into CASSQASGGAGDTQYF.